This T cell receptor beta chain was sequenced for a study of shared clonotypes between healthy human individuals (dated by TCRdb to 2018 to 2021). About the investigation overall: Three men and a couple of women, aged 18 to 49 years, made up the cohort. For each donor, CD4 naive and CD4 memory were each given three plates, CD8 naive was given two plates, and CD8 memory was given one plate. To estimate repertoire size and how much clonotypes are shared between individuals, the study performed deep sequencing of blood TCR repertoires from about five healthy adults. Different laboratories and diverse techniques were used to prepare libraries and sequence TCR repertoires, to increase sequencing depth and limit assay-specific biases. Per donor, leukapheresis produced somewhere between about 0.9 and 9.5 billion PBMCs.

Worth noting for this clone: Its specific antigen is unknown. Base qualities are not at hand, and no much larger clone is one base apart.

Per the germline V gene (reference sequence), SGHNT is the CDR1 and YYREEE is the CDR2. V is reduced by 0 bases and J by 4 bases, leaving a spacing of 16 bases between them. Counted from cysteine to phenylalanine, this CDR3 has 17 amino acids. Only CDR3 DNA is held: 51 bases, read in frame from base 1. For the CD8 naive samples, CD45RO-negative cells were positively selected for CCR7, yielding a CD45RA+CCR7+ population from which TemRA cells were excluded. The donors were healthy, HIV-negative adults who had no recently reported acute infections or vaccinations. Every donor was a Caucasian adult residing in Nashville, Tennessee, USA. Blood was collected by leukapheresis, and PBMCs were isolated by Ficoll-Histopaque density gradient centrifugation and then cryopreserved in liquid nitrogen vapor phase. Purity and quantity of every magnetically sorted T cell population were checked by analytical flow cytometry. Each sorted fraction had its genomic DNA isolated and then quantified by UV absorbance on a Nanodrop 2000c.

Results the study describes overall, beyond this receptor: When a handful of donors were compared, the shared fraction of clonotypes was about 5% for naive CD4, around 3.5% for naive CD8, roughly 2.5% for memory CD4, and less than 0.5% for memory CD8. Only blood was sampled, and tissue TCR repertoires likely differ from those in blood. Naive subsets generally had larger estimated clonotype richness than memory subsets did. Because the study included only a small number of donors, the genetic and exposure-history diversity represented was limited. Based on pairwise subsampling, the degree of clonotype sharing among donors was expected to be affected by sequencing depth. Even with the large sequencing depth, rarefaction of the sorted-subset datasets indicated that sequencing was incomplete. Compared with non-shared clonotypes, the clonotypes found in all four sorted-subset donors had higher generation probabilities.

Using the deep immunoSEQ assay, TCR CDR3 regions were amplified from genomic DNA by multiplex PCR. Extracted genomic DNA from each cell subset was spread evenly across all wells of several immunoSEQ 96-well plates, with each plate serving as a replicate. For sorted subsets, roughly 200 ng of genomic DNA, equivalent to 25,000 to 35,000 T cell genomes, went into each replicate PCR. The purified libraries were quantified using a Qubit 3.0 fluorometer, sized with a Bioanalyzer 2100, and then quantified again using the KAPA Library Quantification kit. Each immunoSEQ 96-well plate was sequenced on its own single-read 150-cycle Illumina NextSeq 550 flow cell. The published analysis was carried out like this. Because the immunoSEQ output included only junctional sequences and no quality scores, the filtering could not be the same as the filtering used for full-length reads. To assign V/J genes and CDR3, sequences were annotated against IMGT germline references using PyIR, a Python wrapper for IgBLAST v1.9. Reads were removed for weak V/J assignments (E-value above 1e-6), missing CDR3, stop codons, out-of-frame junctions, or ambiguous translated residues. V3J clonotypes were defined by identical inferred V gene, J gene, and CDR3 amino acid sequence. Percentage overlap between repertoires was calculated by dividing the number of shared unique clonotypes by the size of the smaller repertoire. Three approaches were used to assess repertoire richness: RTK rarefaction, the Chao1 estimator, and Recon v2.1 estimates of unobserved clonotypes. OLGA was used to compute generation probabilities for all TCRbeta clonotypes that the gDNA method yielded from a handful of donors. The clones in this table, taken by TCRdb from immuneACCESS, are in-frame only. Not every clone is retained; where verified, under half of the shortfall comes from an unresolved V gene, and the cause of the rest is unknown. The V and J calls and the clone size are those of that table, but D and trimming were determined from the DNA. For this sample the table gives about 2 million clones, of which roughly 95% were detected only once. About 1.1% of the sample belongs to the ten largest clones.

The clonotype comes from a man aged 18 to 29 in good health. The specimen was naive CD8+ T cells sorted from blood. The sample's cell subset or site label, decoded: CD45RA+CCR7+. The rearrangement joined TRBV5-4 to TRBJ2-2; a confident D gene designation cannot be given. The sequence in DNA is TGTGCCAGCAGCTTGGGCGACTGGGTCTTGGGCACCGGGGAGCTGTTTTTT. It is translated as CASSLGDWVLGTGELFF.